This T cell receptor beta chain originates from a study of beta chain features in type 1 diabetes. Broader study findings: With patients and controls alike, PCR might favor shorter templates to an equal degree. Moderate yet significant TCRB CDR3 shortening was seen in Type 1 diabetes patients in all four CD4+ subsets. Insertions at VDJ junctions were less frequent in type 1 diabetes patients. These patients also deleted more nucleotides at the same junctions.

Reverse transcribing all isolated RNA meant expressed TCRB transcripts were sequenced. Around 3.57 million reads was the average for naive, central memory and regulatory T cell samples. Repertoires were generated with immunoSEQ multiplex PCR, while TCRdb's copy carries only in-frame clones and drops some. The sample includes 250,000 or so clones, over 11% of them seen just once. About this clone itself: Antigen unknown.

The CDR3 is 15 amino acids. Trimming shortened V by 6 bases and J by 6 bases, and 18 bases separated the two germline ends. From germline, CDR1 is LNHDA and CDR2 SQIVND (reference sequence). The source material was naive CD4+ T cells from blood. This rearrangement joins TRBV19 to TRBJ2-1; D might be TRBD1 (6 bases). This sequence originates from a man aged 30-40 years with type 1 diabetes. CDR3 bases: TGTGCCAGTAGCAAAGCAGGGGCTGCAGGCAATGAGCAGTTCTTC. It specifies CASSKAGAAGNEQFF.